This T cell receptor (beta chain) was captured in a study of OX40 agonist ivuxolimab in advanced cancers. The wider study: Of the patients, three showed partial responses, one with hepatocellular carcinoma and two with cutaneous melanoma.

The table came from immunoSEQ multiplex PCR; TCRdb's copy has only in-frame clones and leaves some out. The data show about 73,000 clones, about 92% seen once. Trimming took 3 bases from V and 0 from J, leaving 12 bases between them. This CDR3 is built from 16 residues. Germline V gene data show CDR1 as SGHVS and CDR2 as FNYEAQ. This clonotype was sampled from an adult with an advanced solid tumor such as melanoma, head and neck, liver or kidney cancer. V is TRBV7-6 and J is TRBJ2-1; possibly TRBD2 for D (5 bases). The sequencing here drew on CD4+ or CD8+ T cells sorted from blood, taken in a trial of the OX40 agonist ivuxolimab. CDR3 region: CASSFSVGSSYNEQFF. The CDR3 DNA reads as TGTGCCAGCAGCTTCTCAGTGGGGAGCTCCTACAATGAGCAGTTCTTC.